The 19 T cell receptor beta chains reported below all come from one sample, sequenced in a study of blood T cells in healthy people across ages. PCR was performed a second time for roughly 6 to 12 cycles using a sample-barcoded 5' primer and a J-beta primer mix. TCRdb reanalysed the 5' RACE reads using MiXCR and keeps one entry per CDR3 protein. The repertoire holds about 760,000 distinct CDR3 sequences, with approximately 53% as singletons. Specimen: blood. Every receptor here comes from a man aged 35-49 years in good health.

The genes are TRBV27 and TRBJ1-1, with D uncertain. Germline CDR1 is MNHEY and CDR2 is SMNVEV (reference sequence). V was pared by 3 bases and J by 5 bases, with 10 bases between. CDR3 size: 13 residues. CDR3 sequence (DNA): TGTGCCAGCAGTTTTGGGTATCTAACTGAAGCTTTCTTT. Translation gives CASSFGYLTEAFF.

CDR3 residues: CASSQGRSLAPGDTQYF. CDR3 sequence (DNA): TGTGCCAGCAGCCAAGGCCGTTCTCTAGCGCCGGGAGATACGCAGTATTTT. This rearrangement joins TRBV3-1 to TRBJ2-3; D may be TRBD2 (6 bases). This CDR3 region has 17 residues. Trimming left V 1 base short and J 5 bases short, with 19 bases between. Germline CDR1 LGHDT, CDR2 YNNKEL (reference sequence).

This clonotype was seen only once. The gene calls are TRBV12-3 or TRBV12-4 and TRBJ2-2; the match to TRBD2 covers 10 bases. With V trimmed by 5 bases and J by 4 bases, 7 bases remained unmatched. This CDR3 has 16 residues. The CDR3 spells CASSVSGGLLTGELFF. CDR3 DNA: TGTGCCAGCAGTGTTAGCGGGGGGCTTCTCACCGGGGAGCTGTTTTTT.

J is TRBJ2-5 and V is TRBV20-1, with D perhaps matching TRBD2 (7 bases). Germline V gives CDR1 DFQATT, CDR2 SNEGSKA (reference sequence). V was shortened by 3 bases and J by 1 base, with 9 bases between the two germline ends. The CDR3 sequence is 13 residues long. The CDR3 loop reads CSASGGAQETQYF. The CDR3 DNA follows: TGCAGTGCTAGTGGGGGGGCCCAAGAGACCCAGTACTTC.

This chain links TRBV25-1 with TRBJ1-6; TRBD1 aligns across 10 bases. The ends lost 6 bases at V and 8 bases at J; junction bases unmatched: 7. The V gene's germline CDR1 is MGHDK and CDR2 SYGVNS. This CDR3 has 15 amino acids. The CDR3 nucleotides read TGTGCCAGCAGGGCCGACAGGGGGCGGCATTCACCCCTCCACTTT. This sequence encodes CASRADRGRHSPLHF.

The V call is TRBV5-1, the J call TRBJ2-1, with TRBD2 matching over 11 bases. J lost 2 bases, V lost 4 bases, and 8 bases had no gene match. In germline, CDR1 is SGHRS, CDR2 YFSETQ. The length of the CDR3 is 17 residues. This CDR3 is CASSLPLTSGAYNEQFF. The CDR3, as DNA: TGCGCCAGCAGCCTCCCTTTGACTAGCGGGGCCTACAATGAGCAGTTCTTC. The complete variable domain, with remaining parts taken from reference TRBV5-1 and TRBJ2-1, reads KAGVTQTPRYLIKTRGQQVTLSCSPISGHRSVSWYQQTPGQGLQFLFEYFSETQRNKGNFPGRFSGRQFSNSRSEMNVSTLELGDSALYLCASSLPLTSGAYNEQFFGPGTRLTVL.

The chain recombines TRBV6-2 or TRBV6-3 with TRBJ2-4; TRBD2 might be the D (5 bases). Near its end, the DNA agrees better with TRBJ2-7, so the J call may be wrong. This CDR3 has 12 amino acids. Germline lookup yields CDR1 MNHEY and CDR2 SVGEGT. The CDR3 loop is CASGESYYEQYF. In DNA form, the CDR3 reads TGTGCCAGCGGGGAGAGTTACTACGAGCAGTACTTC.

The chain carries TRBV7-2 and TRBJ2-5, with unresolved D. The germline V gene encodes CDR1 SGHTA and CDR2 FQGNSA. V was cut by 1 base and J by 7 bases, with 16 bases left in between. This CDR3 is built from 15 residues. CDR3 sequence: CASSLDSQRRGTQYF. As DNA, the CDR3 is TGTGCCAGCAGCTTAGATTCCCAGAGACGCGGGACCCAGTACTTC.

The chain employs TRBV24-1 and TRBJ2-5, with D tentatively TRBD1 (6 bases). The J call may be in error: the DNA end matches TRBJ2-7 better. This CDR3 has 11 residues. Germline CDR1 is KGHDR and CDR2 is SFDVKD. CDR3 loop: CATHRAHEQYF. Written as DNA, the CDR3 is TGTGCCACCCACAGGGCCCACGAGCAGTACTTC.

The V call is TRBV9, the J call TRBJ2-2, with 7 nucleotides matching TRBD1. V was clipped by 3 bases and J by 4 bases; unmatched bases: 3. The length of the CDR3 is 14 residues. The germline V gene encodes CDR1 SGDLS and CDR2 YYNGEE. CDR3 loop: CASSDRGGTGELFF. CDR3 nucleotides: TGTGCCAGCAGCGACAGGGGCGGCACCGGGGAGCTGTTTTTT. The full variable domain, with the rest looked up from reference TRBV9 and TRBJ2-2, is DSGVTQTPKHLITATGQRVTLRCSPRSGDLSVYWYQQSLDQGLQFLIQYYNGEERAKGNILERFSAQQFPDLHSELNLSSLELGDSALYFCASSDRGGTGELFFGEGSRLTVL.

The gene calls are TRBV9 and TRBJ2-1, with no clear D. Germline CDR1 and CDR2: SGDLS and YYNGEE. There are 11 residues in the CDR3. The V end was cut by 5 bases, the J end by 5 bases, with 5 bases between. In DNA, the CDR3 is TGTGCCAGCAGGTCTGACAATGAGCAGTTCTTC. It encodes CASRSDNEQFF.

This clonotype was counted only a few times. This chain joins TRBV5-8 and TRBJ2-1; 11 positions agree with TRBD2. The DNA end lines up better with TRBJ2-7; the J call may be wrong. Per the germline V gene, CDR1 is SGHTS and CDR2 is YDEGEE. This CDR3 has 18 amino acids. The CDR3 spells CASSLAIWLAGGYNEQYF. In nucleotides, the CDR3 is TGTGCCAGCAGCTTGGCCATTTGGCTAGCGGGAGGTTACAATGAGCAGTACTTC.

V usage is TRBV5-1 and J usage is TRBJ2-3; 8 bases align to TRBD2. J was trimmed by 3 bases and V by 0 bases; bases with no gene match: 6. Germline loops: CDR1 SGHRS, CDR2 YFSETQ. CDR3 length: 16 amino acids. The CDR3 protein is CASSLAGIAGTDTQYF. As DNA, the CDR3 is TGCGCCAGCAGCTTGGCCGGGATAGCGGGGACAGATACGCAGTATTTT. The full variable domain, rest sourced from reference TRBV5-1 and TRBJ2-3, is KAGVTQTPRYLIKTRGQQVTLSCSPISGHRSVSWYQQTPGQGLQFLFEYFSETQRNKGNFPGRFSGRQFSNSRSEMNVSTLELGDSALYLCASSLAGIAGTDTQYFGPGTRLTVL.

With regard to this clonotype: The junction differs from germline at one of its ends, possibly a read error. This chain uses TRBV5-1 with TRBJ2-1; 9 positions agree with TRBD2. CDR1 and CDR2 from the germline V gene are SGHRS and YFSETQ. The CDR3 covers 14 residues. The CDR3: CAGSLAGVGNEQFF. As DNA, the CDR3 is TGCGCCGGCAGCTTAGCGGGAGTTGGGAATGAGCAGTTCTTC.

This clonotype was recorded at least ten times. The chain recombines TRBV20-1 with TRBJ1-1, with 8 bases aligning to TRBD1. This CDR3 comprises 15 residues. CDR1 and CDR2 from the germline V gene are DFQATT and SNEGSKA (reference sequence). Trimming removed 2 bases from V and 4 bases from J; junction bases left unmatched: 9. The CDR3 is CSARKSQGASTEAFF. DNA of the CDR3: TGCAGTGCTAGAAAGTCCCAGGGGGCGAGCACTGAAGCTTTCTTT.

CDR3 in DNA: TGTGCCAGCAGCCAAGCAGGGGTGGAGACCCAGTACTTC. It encodes CASSQAGVETQYF. V and J are TRBV3-1 and TRBJ2-5; possibly TRBD1 for D (6 bases). Trimming took off 1 base at V and 5 bases at J, with 8 bases between the two ends. CDR1 LGHDT and CDR2 YNNKEL come from the germline V gene (reference sequence). There are 13 residues in the CDR3.

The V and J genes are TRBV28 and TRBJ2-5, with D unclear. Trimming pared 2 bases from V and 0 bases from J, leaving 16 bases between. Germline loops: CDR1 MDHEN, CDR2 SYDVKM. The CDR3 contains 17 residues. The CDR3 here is CASSLARSTLYQETQYF. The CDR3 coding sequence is TGTGCCAGCAGTTTAGCCCGATCGACACTTTACCAAGAGACCCAGTACTTC.

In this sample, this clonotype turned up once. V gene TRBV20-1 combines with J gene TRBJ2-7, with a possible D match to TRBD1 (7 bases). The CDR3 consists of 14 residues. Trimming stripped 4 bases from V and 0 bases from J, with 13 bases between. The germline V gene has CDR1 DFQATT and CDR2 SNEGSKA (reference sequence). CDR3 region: CSAIRGANSYEQYF. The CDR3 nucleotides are TGCAGTGCTATCAGGGGGGCAAACTCCTACGAGCAGTACTTC.

Written as DNA, the CDR3 is TGTGCCAGCACCGGCGAGGGGAAACTGTTTTTT. Translating it yields CASTGEGKLFF. The rearrangement joins TRBV28 to TRBJ1-4, with a possible D match to TRBD1 (5 bases). The CDR3 runs 11 residues. Trimming removed 7 bases from V and 11 bases from J, with 11 bases in between. The germline V gene has CDR1 MDHEN and CDR2 SYDVKM. The whole variable domain, filled in from reference TRBV28 and TRBJ1-4, reads DVKVTQSSRYLVKRTGEKVFLECVQDMDHENMFWYRQDPGLGLRLIYFSYDVKMKEKGDIPEGYSVSREKKERFSLILESASTNQTSMYLCASTGEGKLFFGSGTQLSVL.